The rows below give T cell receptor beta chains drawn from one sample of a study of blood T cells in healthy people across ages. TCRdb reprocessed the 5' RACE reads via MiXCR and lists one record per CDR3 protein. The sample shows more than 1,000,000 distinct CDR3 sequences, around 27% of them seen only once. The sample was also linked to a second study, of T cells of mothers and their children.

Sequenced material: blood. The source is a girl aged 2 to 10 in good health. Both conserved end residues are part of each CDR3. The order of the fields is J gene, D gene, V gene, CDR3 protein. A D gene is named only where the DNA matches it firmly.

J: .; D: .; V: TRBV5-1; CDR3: CASSPGVAGAEQFF
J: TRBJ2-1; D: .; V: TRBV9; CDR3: CASSVDPIGFTSYNEQFF
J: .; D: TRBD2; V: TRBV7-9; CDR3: CASSWKATSGGANEQFF
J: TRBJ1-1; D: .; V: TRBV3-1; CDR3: CASSHRQSTEAFF
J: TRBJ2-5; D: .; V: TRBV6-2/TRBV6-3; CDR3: CASSYTYPTSSIQETQYF
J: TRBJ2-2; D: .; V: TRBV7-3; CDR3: CASSVQGPYTGELFF
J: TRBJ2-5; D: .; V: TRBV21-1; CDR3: CASSKDVRLADGGEETQYF
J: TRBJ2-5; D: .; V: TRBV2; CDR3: CASKGWRQSSEETQYF
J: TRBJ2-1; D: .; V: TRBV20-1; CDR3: CSAPAPDSSYNEQFF
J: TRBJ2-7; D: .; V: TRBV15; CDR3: CATSATRQPSYEQYF
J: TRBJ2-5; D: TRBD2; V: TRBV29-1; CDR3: CSGGLAGNEGTQYF
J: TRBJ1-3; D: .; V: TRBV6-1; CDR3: CARSVGQSGNTIYF
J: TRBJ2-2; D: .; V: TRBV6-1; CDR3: CASSEGVSGELFF
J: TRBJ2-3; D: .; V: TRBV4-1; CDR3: CASSQDLADTQYF
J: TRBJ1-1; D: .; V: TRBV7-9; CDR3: CASSQLPTEAFF
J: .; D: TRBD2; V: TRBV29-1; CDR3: CSVGRELDYEQYF
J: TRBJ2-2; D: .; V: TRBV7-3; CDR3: CASSPGLGNLPNTGELFF
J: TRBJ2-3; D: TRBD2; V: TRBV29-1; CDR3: CSVVAGGRDTQYF
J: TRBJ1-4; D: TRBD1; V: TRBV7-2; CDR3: CASSLGGQPYSELFF
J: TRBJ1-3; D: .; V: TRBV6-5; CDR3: CASRPRGGNTIYF
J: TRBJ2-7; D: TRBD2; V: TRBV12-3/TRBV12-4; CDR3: CATHSGGEQYF
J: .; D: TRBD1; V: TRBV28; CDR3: CASSLGTGVNDEQFF
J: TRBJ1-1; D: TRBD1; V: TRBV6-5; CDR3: CASSYGQEYTEALF
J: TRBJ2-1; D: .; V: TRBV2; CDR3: CASTGQSSYNEQFF
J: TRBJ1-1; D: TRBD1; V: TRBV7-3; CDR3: CASSAISGTGRAFF
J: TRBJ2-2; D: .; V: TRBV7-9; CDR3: CASSFDTGELFF
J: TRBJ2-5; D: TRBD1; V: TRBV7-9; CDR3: CASSKLGQDLQETQYF
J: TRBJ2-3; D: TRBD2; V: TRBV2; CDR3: CASSLIAGLDTQYF
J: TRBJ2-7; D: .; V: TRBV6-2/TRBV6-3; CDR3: CASTSWQKSYEQYF
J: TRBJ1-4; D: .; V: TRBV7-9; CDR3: CTSSFVGSQNEKLFF
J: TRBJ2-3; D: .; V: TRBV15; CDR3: CATSRDRGSGPSTDTQYF
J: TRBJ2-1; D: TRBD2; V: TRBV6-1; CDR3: CASSELAGDLYNEQFF
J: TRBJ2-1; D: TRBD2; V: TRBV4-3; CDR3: CASSQVRLASTQFF
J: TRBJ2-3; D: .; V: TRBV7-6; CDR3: CASSFVDTDTQYF
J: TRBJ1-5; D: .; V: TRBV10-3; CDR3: CAISESRGSNQPQHF
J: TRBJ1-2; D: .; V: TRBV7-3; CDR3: CASSLSAGDFYGYTF
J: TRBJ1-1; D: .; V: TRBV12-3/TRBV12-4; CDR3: CASSPRRTGTEAFF
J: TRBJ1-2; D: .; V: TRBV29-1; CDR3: CSVLAGDNYGYTF
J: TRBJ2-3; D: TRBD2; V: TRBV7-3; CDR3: CASSLDILAGPGDTQYF
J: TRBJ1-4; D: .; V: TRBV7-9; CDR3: CASSLGLSSNEKLFF
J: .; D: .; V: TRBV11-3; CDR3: CASSSSRWNEQFF
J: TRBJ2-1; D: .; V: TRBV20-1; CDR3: CSAVDSYNGQFF
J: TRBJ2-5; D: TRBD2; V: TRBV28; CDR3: CASSYQPGLAGQETQYF
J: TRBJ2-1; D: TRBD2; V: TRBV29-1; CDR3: CSVDTSGGTVEQFF
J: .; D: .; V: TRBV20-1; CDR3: CSARGTYEQYF
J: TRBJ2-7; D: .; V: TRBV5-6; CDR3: CASSHWRGGPYEQYF
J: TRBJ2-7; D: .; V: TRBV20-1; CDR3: CSARALNHYEQYF
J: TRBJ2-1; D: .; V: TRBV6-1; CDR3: CASRKTSFEQFF
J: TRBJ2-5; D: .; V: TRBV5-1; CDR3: CASSAQSGSGETRYF
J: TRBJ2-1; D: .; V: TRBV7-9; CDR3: CASSLRPNERFF
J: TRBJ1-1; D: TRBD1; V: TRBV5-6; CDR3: CASSLAFTGVVEAFF
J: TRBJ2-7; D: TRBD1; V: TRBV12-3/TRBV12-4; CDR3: CASSLGAGTGTFEQYF
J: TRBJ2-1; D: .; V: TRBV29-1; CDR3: CSVVAGIYNEQFF
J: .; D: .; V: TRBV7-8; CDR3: CASSSHRATFEQYF
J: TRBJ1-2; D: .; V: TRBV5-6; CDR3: CASSSLDRTNYGYTF